Following are 6 T cell receptor beta chains from one sample sequenced in a study of glioma-infiltrating T cells after dendritic cell vaccination. Time point specified: after dendritic cell vaccination, including at tumor progression/relapse. TCRdb keeps only in-frame clones here, not all; method: immunoSEQ multiplex PCR. This table has roughly 100,000 clones, around 89% appearing once. The sequencing here drew on blood, taken after dendritic cell vaccination. These receptors originate from a human donor with glioblastoma.

The V and J genes are TRBV7-8 and TRBJ1-2; a possible D gene is TRBD1 (5 bases). V was pared by 1 base and J by 4 bases, with 13 bases between. Germline V CDR1 and CDR2: SGHVS, FQNEAQ. The length of the CDR3 is 15 residues. The CDR3 region is CASSLDVTGPYGYTF. In DNA form, the CDR3 reads TGTGCCAGCAGCTTAGATGTCACAGGTCCCTATGGCTACACCTTC.

The chain uses TRBV28 and TRBJ2-1, with a possible D match to TRBD1 (6 bases). Germline CDR1 and CDR2: MDHEN and SYDVKM. CDR3 length equals 14 residues. Trimming removed 8 bases from V and 3 bases from J, with 14 bases in between. The CDR3 loop reads CASVGQGNYNEQFF. The CDR3 region has the DNA TGTGCCAGCGTTGGGCAGGGGAACTACAATGAGCAGTTCTTC.

This chain connects TRBV5-6 to TRBJ2-5; TRBD1 aligns across 11 bases. V lost 5 bases and J lost 6; bases outside the gene matches: 9. CDR1 and CDR2 from the germline V gene are SGHDT and YYEEEE. The CDR3 extends over 15 amino acids. CDR3 sequence reads: CASSSDRGRRKTQYF. The CDR3 region has the DNA TGTGCCAGCAGTTCGGACAGGGGGCGCCGAAAGACCCAGTACTTC.

This clone was found a few times. This rearrangement joins TRBV27 to TRBJ2-7; TRBD2 aligns across 7 bases. Germline values: CDR1 MNHEY, CDR2 SMNVEV (reference sequence). V lost 2 bases and J lost 0; bases outside the gene matches: 4. This CDR3 comprises 15 residues. The CDR3 loop reads CASSLMGGSSYEQYF. CDR3 nucleotide sequence: TGTGCCAGCAGTTTAATGGGGGGGAGCTCCTACGAGCAGTACTTC.

The rearrangement joins TRBV18 to TRBJ2-1; 16 positions agree with TRBD2. V was pared by 3 bases and J by 3 bases, with 8 bases of the junction left unmatched. This CDR3 has 19 amino acids. CDR1 KGHSH and CDR2 LQKENI come from the germline V gene. CDR3 amino acids: CASSPPGLAGGADYNEQFF. DNA for the CDR3: TGTGCCAGCTCACCTCCGGGACTAGCGGGGGGGGCAGACTACAATGAGCAGTTCTTC.

The chain employs TRBV10-3 and TRBJ2-5; TRBD2 matches 11 bases. The CDR3 spans 15 residues. V was clipped by 4 bases and J by 0 bases; unmatched bases: 1. Looked up from germline, CDR1 is ENHRY and CDR2 is SYGVKD. CDR3 bases: TGTGCCATCAGTGGACTAGCGGGGAACCAAGAGACCCAGTACTTC. Amino acids: CAISGLAGNQETQYF.